The 8 T cell receptor beta chains below were found in one sample sequenced in a study of naive and memory T cell subsets. Amplification of ligated cDNA took four PCR rounds with SP2 and nested alpha and beta constant primers. A single record per CDR3 protein comes from TCRdb applying MiXCR to the UMI-ligation and nested PCR reads. The table records around 35,000 distinct CDR3 sequences, roughly 9.6% of them present only once. Treatment denoted: skin biopsy from PPD injection site in Mantoux-positive individual. The library had UMIs added by 3' ligation of an oligonucleotide to TCR cDNA. The sample was skin, taken from a tuberculin skin test site. The receptors were sampled from an adult in good health.

This clonotype was recorded many times. The chain links TRBV19 to TRBJ2-1; 7 bases are a match to TRBD1. The junction had 3 bases not matched to a gene; V was cut back by 6 bases and J by 4 bases. From germline, CDR1 is LNHDA and CDR2 SQIVND (reference sequence). The CDR3 is made up of 13 amino acids. The CDR3 coding sequence is TGTGCCAGTAGCCGGGACAGTTACAATGAGCAGTTCTTC. This encodes CASSRDSYNEQFF.

The CDR3 DNA reads TGTGCCAGCAGCCAATATTCTGGGACTAGCGGGACTTGGACCCCTTACGAGCAGTACTTC. Amino acids: CASSQYSGTSGTWTPYEQYF. The chain uses TRBV16 and TRBJ2-7; 13 bases match TRBD2. CDR1 and CDR2 (germline): KGHSY, FQNENV. This CDR3 region has 20 residues. V dropped 1 base and J dropped 4; count of bases not matched to a gene: 16. Complete variable domain (other parts from reference TRBV16 and TRBJ2-7): GEEVAQTPKHLVRGEGQKAKLYCAPIKGHSYVFWYQQVLKNEFKFLISFQNENVFDETGMPKERFSAKCLPNSPCSLEIQATKLEDSAVYFCASSQYSGTSGTWTPYEQYFGPGTRLTVT.

The sample holds many counts of this clonotype. At one end the junction does not follow the germline gene, possibly because of a read error. The CDR3 here is CQLKKGVTSGDYNEQFF. The CDR3 DNA follows: TGCCAGCTTAAAAAAGGAGTGACTAGCGGGGACTACAATGAGCAGTTCTTC. The rearrangement links TRBV7-9 to TRBJ2-1; 11 bases are a match to TRBD2. The CDR3 runs 17 residues. Germline V gene lookup returns CDR1 SEHNR and CDR2 FQNEAQ (reference sequence).

The table lists this clonotype with a few counts. The V and J genes are TRBV20-1 and TRBJ2-2; 8 positions match TRBD2. V lost 0 bases, J lost 3 bases, and 9 bases stayed unmatched. Germline CDR1 is DFQATT and CDR2 is SNEGSKA (reference sequence). The CDR3 is 17 residues long. CDR3 in amino acids: CSARDSGKALDTGELFF. As DNA, the CDR3 is TGCAGTGCTAGAGATAGCGGGAAAGCTCTAGACACCGGGGAGCTGTTTTTT.

This clonotype was observed many times. The rearrangement uses TRBV5-5 and TRBJ1-2; D unclear. The V gene's germline CDR1 is SGHKS and CDR2 YYEKEE (reference sequence). V lost 2 bases, J lost 4 bases, and 12 bases lay in between. CDR3 length: 14 amino acids. The CDR3 DNA sequence: TGTGCCAGCAGCTTAGGGCAGCGGGGCTATGGCTACACCTTC. This sequence encodes CASSLGQRGYGYTF.

This clonotype appeared a few times. V usage is TRBV6-6 and J usage is TRBJ2-3; D is possibly TRBD1 or TRBD2 (5 bases each). With 0 bases removed from V and 1 base from J, the gap between germline ends came to 17 bases. CDR3 length: 18 amino acids. From germline, CDR1 is MNHNY and CDR2 SVGAGI (reference sequence). The CDR3 sequence is CASSYSPPGTARTDTQYF. In DNA, the CDR3 is TGTGCCAGCAGTTACTCGCCCCCCGGGACGGCGCGCACAGATACGCAGTATTTT.

This clonotype was found a few times. The V call is TRBV18, the J call TRBJ1-4, with D perhaps TRBD1 (6 bases). The CDR3 loop spans 14 amino acids. Germline V gene data show CDR1 as KGHSH and CDR2 as LQKENI. Trimming removed 3 bases from V and 6 bases from J, with 11 bases in between. For the CDR3, the DNA is TGTGCCAGCTCACCGGGGGCGGCTTATGAAAAACTGTTTTTT. Translation gives CASSPGAAYEKLFF.

This clonotype was found many times. The genes are TRBV30 and TRBJ1-1; 8 nucleotides line up with TRBD1. V dropped 7 bases and J dropped 0; count of bases not matched to a gene: 4. CDR3 length: 13 residues. Germline V gives CDR1 GTSNPN, CDR2 SVGIG (reference sequence). The CDR3 region is CASWTGMNTEAFF. CDR3 DNA sequence: TGTGCCTCATGGACAGGGATGAACACTGAAGCTTTCTTT.